Shown below are 9 T cell receptor beta chains from a single sample sequenced in a study of Graves' ophthalmopathy and Graves' hyperthyroidism. The authors amplified TCR beta CDR3 regions from RNA transcripts. First-round RT-PCR employed HTBI primers, with a second-round multiplex PCR after it. TCRdb re-called the multiplex PCR reads with MiXCR, one entry per CDR3 protein. This sample yields 260,000 or so distinct CDR3 sequences, of which about 47% are seen a single time; roughly 50% belongs to the top ten. Sequencing was carried out using peripheral blood. All receptors come from an adult man with Graves' ophthalmopathy.

The genes are TRBV29-1 and TRBJ2-7; no clear D gene. The CDR3 runs 11 residues. The germline V gene has CDR1 SQVTM and CDR2 ANQGSEA. Between the trimmed V and J ends, which lost 7 bases and 3 bases, there was a span of 10 bases. DNA of the CDR3: TGCAGCGGGGAAACTCTCTACGAGCAGTACTTC. It specifies CSGETLYEQYF.

The genes are TRBV5-1 and TRBJ1-5; D uncertain. V was trimmed by 5 bases and J by 2 bases, leaving 14 bases between them. Germline CDR1 is SGHRS and CDR2 is YFSETQ. There are 15 residues in the CDR3. CDR3 in amino acids: CASSIGEGGNQPQHF. The CDR3 DNA reads as TGCGCCAGCAGTATTGGGGAAGGAGGCAATCAGCCCCAGCATTTT.

This chain uses TRBV6-5 with TRBJ2-2, with D possibly TRBD2 on 5 matching bases. In germline, CDR1 is MNHEY, CDR2 SVGAGI. The CDR3 consists of 13 residues. Trimming took 2 bases from V and 5 from J, leaving 6 bases between them. The CDR3 bases are TGTGCCAGCAGTTACACGGGAACCGGGGAGCTGTTTTTT. It yields the protein CASSYTGTGELFF.

The chain has TRBV7-2 and TRBJ2-2; 11 bases align to TRBD1. Germline loops: CDR1 SGHTA, CDR2 FQGNSA. This CDR3 is 15 amino acids long. With 6 bases clipped from V and 7 bases from J, the junction kept 7 bases outside the gene matches. The CDR3, as DNA: TGTGCCAGCAGTTCCGGGACAGGGGGGATCGGGGAGCTGTTTTTT. Amino acid sequence: CASSSGTGGIGELFF.

This rearrangement joins TRBV11-2 to TRBJ1-1; a possible D gene is TRBD1 (5 bases). The CDR3 length is 14 residues. In germline, CDR1 is SGHAT, CDR2 FQNNGV. V dropped 0 bases and J dropped 2 bases, with 7 bases sitting between them. CDR3 DNA sequence: TGTGCCAGCAGCTTAGAGGGGGTTAACACTGAAGCTTTCTTT. Its translation: CASSLEGVNTEAFF.

The chain uses TRBV5-1 and TRBJ1-6; a possible D gene is TRBD1 (6 bases). The germline V gene encodes CDR1 SGHRS and CDR2 YFSETQ. V was cut by 0 bases and J by 7 bases, with 17 bases left in between. The CDR3 extends over 17 amino acids. CDR3 in DNA: TGCGCCAGCAGCTTGGATCCATCAGGGGCGGGCAATTCACCCCTCCACTTT. Translated: CASSLDPSGAGNSPLHF.

This clonotype has only a few counts. J is TRBJ2-7 and V is TRBV20-1; 8 bases map to TRBD1. Trimming removed 4 bases from V and 6 bases from J; junction bases left unmatched: 5. The V gene's germline CDR1 is DFQATT and CDR2 SNEGSKA (reference sequence). The CDR3 is 12 residues long. Written as DNA, the CDR3 is TGCAGTGCTACGGGACAGGAGGTCGAGCAGTACTTC. This sequence encodes CSATGQEVEQYF.

The CDR3 coding sequence is TGTGCCACCAACCCTGGAGGGGTGGGCCAGCCCCAGCATTTT. Translation gives CATNPGGVGQPQHF. The chain combines TRBV15 with TRBJ1-5; D is perhaps TRBD1 (5 bases). The germline V gene encodes CDR1 LNHNV and CDR2 YYDKDF (reference sequence). This CDR3 has 14 amino acids. Trimming shortened V by 7 bases and J by 7 bases, and 17 bases separated the two germline ends.

This clonotype has more than one count but fewer than ten. CDR3: CSASDKNGANVLTF. CDR3 DNA: TGCAGTGCTAGTGATAAAAACGGGGCCAACGTCCTGACTTTC. J is TRBJ2-6 and V is TRBV20-1, with unresolved D. V was pared by 3 bases and J by 4 bases, with 10 bases between. Germline loops: CDR1 DFQATT, CDR2 SNEGSKA (reference sequence). The length of the CDR3 is 14 residues.